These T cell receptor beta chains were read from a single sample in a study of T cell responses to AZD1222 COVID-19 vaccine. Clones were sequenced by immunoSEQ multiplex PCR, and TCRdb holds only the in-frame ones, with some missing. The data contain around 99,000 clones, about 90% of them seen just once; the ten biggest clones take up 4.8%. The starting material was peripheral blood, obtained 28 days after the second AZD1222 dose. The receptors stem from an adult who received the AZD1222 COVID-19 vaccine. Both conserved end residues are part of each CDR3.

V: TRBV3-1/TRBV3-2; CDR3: CASSPRQGLTEAFF
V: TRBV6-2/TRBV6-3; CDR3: CASSPTGTGSTDTQYF
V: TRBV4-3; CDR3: CASSREDREVSYEQYF
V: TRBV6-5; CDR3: CASSYAGGQETQYF
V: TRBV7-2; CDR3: CASSSLSGTGELFF
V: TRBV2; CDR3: CASSRTGMRETQYF
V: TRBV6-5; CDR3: CASSSGANSYNEQFF
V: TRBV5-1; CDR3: CASSLASGTNTGELFF
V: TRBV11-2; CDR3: CASSTALRPNEQYF
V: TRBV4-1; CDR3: CASSQGVGFSVKNIQYF
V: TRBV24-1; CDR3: CATSDPHRGDADTQYF
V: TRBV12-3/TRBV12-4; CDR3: CASSFPGTEAFF
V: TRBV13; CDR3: CASSPAPGTGEETQYF
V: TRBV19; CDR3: CASSRDRGRTEAFF
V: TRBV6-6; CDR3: CASSPPLGGVSSTGELFF